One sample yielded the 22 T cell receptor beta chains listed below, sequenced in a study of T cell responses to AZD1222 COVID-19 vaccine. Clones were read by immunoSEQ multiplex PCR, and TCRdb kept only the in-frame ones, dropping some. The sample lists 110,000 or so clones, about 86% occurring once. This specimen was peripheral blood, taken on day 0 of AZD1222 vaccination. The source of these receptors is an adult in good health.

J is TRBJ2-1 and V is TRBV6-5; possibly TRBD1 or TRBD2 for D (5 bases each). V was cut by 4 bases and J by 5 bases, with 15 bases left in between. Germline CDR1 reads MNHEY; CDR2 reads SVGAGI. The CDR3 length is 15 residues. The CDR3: CASSFAGTDNNEQFF. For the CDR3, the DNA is TGTGCCAGCAGTTTCGCCGGGACGGATAACAATGAGCAGTTCTTC.

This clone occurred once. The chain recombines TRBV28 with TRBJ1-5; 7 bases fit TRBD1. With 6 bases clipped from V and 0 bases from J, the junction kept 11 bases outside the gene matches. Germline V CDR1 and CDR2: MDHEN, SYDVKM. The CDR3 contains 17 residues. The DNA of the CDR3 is TGTGCCAGCAGCCCAAGGACAGGCCCTTATAGCAATCAGCCCCAGCATTTT. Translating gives CASSPRTGPYSNQPQHF.

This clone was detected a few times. CDR3 sequence reads: CASSPTGATNEKLFF. The DNA of the CDR3 is TGTGCCAGCAGTCCTACAGGGGCGACTAATGAAAAACTGTTTTTT. V is TRBV2 and J is TRBJ1-4; 7 bases are shared with TRBD1. After removal of 5 bases from V and 2 bases from J, the junction contained 5 bases not matched to a gene. Germline lookup yields CDR1 SNHLY and CDR2 FYNNEI. The CDR3 spans 15 residues.

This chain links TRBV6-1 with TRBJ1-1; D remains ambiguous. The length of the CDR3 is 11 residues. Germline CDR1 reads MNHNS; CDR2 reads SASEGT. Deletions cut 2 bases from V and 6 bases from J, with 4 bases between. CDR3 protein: CASSERPEAFF. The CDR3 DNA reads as TGTGCCAGCAGTGAACGCCCTGAAGCTTTCTTT.

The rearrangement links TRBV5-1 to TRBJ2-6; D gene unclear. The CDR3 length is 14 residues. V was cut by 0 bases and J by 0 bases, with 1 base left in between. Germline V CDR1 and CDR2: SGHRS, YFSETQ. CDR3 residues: CASSLGSGANVLTF. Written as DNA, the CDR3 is TGCGCCAGCAGCTTGGGCTCTGGGGCCAACGTCCTGACTTTC. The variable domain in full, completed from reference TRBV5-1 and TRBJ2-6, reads KAGVTQTPRYLIKTRGQQVTLSCSPISGHRSVSWYQQTPGQGLQFLFEYFSETQRNKGNFPGRFSGRQFSNSRSEMNVSTLELGDSALYLCASSLGSGANVLTFGAGSRLTVL.

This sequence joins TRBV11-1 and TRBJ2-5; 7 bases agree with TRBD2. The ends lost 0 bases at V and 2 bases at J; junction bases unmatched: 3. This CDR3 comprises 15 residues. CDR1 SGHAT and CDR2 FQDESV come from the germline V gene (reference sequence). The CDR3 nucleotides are TGTGCCAGCAGCTTAGCGCCTAGCGGACAAGAGACCCAGTACTTC. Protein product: CASSLAPSGQETQYF.

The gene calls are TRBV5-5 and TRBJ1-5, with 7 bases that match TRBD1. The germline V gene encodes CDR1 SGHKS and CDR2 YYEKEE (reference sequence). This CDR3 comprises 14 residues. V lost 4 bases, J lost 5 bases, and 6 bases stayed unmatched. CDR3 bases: TGTGCCAGCAGCATAGGGACAGTAGATCAGCCCCAGCATTTT. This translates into CASSIGTVDQPQHF.

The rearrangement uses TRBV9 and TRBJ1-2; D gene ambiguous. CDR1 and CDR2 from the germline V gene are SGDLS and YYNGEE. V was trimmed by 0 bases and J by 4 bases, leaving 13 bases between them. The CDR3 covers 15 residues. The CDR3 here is CASSVAPGSSYGYTF. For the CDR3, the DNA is TGTGCCAGCAGCGTAGCTCCCGGTTCTAGCTATGGCTACACCTTC.

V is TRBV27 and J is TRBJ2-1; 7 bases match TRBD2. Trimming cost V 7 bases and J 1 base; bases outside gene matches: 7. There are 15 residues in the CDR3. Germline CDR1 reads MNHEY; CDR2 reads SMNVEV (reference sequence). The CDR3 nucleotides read TGTGCCAGCACCATTAGCGGGCTTTCCTACAATGAGCAGTTCTTC. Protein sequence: CASTISGLSYNEQFF.

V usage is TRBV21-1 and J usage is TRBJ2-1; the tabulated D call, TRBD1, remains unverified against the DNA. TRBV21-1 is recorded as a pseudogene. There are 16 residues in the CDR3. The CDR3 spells CASSTDRDNYFNEQFF. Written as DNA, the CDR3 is TGTGCCAGCAGCACAGATCGGGACAACTACTTCAATGAGCAGTTCTTC.

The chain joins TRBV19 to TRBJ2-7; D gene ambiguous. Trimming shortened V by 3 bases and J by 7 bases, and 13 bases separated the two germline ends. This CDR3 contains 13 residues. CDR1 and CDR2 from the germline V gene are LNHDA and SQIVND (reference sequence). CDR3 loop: CASSIRSAEEQYF. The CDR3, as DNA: TGTGCCAGTAGTATTCGGTCCGCGGAGGAGCAGTACTTC.

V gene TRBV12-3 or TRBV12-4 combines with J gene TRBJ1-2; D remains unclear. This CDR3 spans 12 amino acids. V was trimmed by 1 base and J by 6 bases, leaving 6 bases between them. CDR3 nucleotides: TGTGCCAGCAGTTTAGTTGAGAATGGCTACACCTTC. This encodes CASSLVENGYTF.

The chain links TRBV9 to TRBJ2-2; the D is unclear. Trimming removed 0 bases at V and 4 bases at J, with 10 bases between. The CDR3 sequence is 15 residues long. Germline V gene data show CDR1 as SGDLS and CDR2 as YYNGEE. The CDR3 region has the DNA TGTGCCAGCAGCGTAGACTACCTCCCCACCGGGGAGCTGTTTTTT. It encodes CASSVDYLPTGELFF.

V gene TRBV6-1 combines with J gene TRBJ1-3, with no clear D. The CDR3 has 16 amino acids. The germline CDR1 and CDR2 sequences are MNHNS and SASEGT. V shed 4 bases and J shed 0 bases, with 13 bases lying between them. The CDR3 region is CASSATVPSSGNTIYF. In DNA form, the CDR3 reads TGTGCCAGCAGTGCTACAGTACCGTCCTCTGGAAACACCATATATTTT.

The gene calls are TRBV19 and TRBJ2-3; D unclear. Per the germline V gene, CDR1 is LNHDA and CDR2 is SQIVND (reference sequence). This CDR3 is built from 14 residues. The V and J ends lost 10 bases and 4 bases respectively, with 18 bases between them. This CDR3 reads CATREFGRADTQYF. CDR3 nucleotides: TGTGCCACCCGTGAATTCGGAAGGGCAGATACGCAGTATTTT.

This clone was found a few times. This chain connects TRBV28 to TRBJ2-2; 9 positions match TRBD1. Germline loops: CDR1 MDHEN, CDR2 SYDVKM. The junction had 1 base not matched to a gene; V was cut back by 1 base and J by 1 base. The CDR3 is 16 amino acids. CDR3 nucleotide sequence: TGTGCCAGCAGTTTATCGGACAGGGGGAACACCGGGGAGCTGTTTTTT. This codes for CASSLSDRGNTGELFF.

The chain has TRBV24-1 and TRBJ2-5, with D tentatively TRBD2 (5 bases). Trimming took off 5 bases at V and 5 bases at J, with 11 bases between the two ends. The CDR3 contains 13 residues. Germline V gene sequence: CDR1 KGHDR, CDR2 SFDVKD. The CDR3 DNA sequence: TGTGCCACCAGTGGGCTAGCTGGGGAGACCCAGTACTTC. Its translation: CATSGLAGETQYF.

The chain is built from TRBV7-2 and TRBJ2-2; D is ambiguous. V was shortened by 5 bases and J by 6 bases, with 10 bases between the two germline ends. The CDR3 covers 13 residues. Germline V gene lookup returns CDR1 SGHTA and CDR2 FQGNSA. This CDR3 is CASSPGSAGELFF. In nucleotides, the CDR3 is TGTGCCAGCAGCCCCGGCTCCGCCGGGGAGCTGTTTTTT.

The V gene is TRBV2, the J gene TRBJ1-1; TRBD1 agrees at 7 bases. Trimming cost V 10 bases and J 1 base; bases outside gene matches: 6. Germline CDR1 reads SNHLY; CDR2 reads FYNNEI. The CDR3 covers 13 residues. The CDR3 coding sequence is TGTGCCATCCAGACAGGGTGGAACACTGAAGCTTTCTTT. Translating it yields CAIQTGWNTEAFF.

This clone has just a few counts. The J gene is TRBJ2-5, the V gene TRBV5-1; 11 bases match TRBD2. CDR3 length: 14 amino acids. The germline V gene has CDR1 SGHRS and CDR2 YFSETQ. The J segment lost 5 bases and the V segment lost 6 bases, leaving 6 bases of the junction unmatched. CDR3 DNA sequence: TGCGCCAGCACCGGGACTAGCGGCAGGGAGACCCAGTACTTC. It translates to CASTGTSGRETQYF.

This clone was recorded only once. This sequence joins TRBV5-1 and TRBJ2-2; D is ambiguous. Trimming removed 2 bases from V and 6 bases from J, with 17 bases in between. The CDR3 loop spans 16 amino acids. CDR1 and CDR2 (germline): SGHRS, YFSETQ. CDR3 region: CASSFKGRDKAGELFF. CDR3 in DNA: TGCGCCAGCAGCTTCAAAGGGCGCGATAAAGCCGGGGAGCTGTTTTTT.

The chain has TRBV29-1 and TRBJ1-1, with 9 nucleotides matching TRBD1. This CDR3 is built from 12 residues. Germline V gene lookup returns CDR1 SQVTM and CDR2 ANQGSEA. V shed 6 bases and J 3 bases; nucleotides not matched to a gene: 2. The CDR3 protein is CSVTGGDTEAFF. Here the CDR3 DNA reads TGCAGCGTCACAGGGGGCGACACTGAAGCTTTCTTT.